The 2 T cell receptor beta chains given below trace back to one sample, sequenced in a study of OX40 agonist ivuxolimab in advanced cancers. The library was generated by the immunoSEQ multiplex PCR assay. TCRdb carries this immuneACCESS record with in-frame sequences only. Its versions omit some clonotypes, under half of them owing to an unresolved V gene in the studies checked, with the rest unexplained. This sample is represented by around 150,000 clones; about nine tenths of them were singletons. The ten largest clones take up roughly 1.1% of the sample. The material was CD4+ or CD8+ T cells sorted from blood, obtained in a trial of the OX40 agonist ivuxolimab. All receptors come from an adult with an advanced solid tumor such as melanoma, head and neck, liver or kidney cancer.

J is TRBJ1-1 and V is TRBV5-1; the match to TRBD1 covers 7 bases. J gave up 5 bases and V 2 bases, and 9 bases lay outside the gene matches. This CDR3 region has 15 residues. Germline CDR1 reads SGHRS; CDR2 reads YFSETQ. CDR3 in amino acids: CASSFWTGLNTEAFF. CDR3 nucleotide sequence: TGCGCCAGCAGCTTTTGGACAGGTTTAAATACTGAAGCTTTCTTT. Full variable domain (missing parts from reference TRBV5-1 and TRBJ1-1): KAGVTQTPRYLIKTRGQQVTLSCSPISGHRSVSWYQQTPGQGLQFLFEYFSETQRNKGNFPGRFSGRQFSNSRSEMNVSTLELGDSALYLCASSFWTGLNTEAFFGQGTRLTVV.

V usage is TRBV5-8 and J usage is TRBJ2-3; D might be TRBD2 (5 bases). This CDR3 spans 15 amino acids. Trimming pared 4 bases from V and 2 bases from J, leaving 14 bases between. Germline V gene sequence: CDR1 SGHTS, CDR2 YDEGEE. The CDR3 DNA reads TGTGCCAGCAGCACCGGACTTCCCTTCACAGATACGCAGTATTTT. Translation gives CASSTGLPFTDTQYF.